The next 18 T cell receptor beta chains were all read from a single sample in a study of chemoradiotherapy in HPV16-positive cancers. Sequenced by immunoSEQ multiplex PCR; TCRdb stores in-frame clones only, minus some. Of tens of thousands of clones listed, about 85% are singletons. The sequencing used blood, collected from a patient who underwent chemoradiotherapy. The source of these receptors is a human donor with HPV-associated anogenital cancer.

V and J are TRBV7-9 and TRBJ1-4; D ambiguous. Trimming pared 1 base from V and 7 bases from J, leaving 7 bases between. This CDR3 is 13 amino acids long. CDR1 and CDR2 (germline): SEHNR, FQNEAQ (reference sequence). CDR3 sequence: CASSLDRGEKLFF. In DNA, the CDR3 is TGTGCCAGCAGCTTAGACCGTGGTGAAAAACTGTTTTTT.

This sequence joins TRBV9 and TRBJ1-1; tentative D call: TRBD1 (6 bases). The length of the CDR3 is 13 residues. V shed 2 bases and J shed 3 bases, with 8 bases lying between them. Germline V gene lookup returns CDR1 SGDLS and CDR2 YYNGEE. The CDR3 region is CASSVRGHTEAFF. CDR3 coding DNA: TGTGCCAGCAGCGTCAGGGGACACACTGAAGCTTTCTTT.

The chain recombines TRBV7-2 with TRBJ2-7; 9 bases match TRBD1. The CDR3 loop spans 17 amino acids. The trim removed 5 bases at V and 6 bases at J, leaving 17 bases unmatched. Germline CDR1 and CDR2: SGHTA and FQGNSA. In DNA form, the CDR3 reads TGTGCCAGCAGCCCCACATCCGGCGGACAGGGGTACTCCGAGCAGTACTTC. Its translation: CASSPTSGGQGYSEQYF.

This chain joins TRBV10-3 and TRBJ2-7; D possibly corresponds to TRBD1 (5 bases). V was trimmed by 6 bases and J by 0 bases, leaving 15 bases between them. This CDR3 has 15 residues. In germline, CDR1 is ENHRY, CDR2 SYGVKD. CDR3 nucleotides: TGTGCCATCAGGACGGACACTGCCCTCTCCTACGAGCAGTACTTC. This translates into CAIRTDTALSYEQYF.

The chain links TRBV7-6 to TRBJ1-1, with TRBD1 as a possible D gene (5 bases). The CDR3 loop spans 17 amino acids. Per the germline V gene, CDR1 is SGHVS and CDR2 is FNYEAQ. The V and J ends lost 5 bases and 1 base respectively, with 20 bases between them. CDR3 region: CASSLLGGVDSNTEAFF. In DNA form, the CDR3 reads TGTGCCAGCAGCCTCCTGGGGGGGGTGGATTCGAACACTGAAGCTTTCTTT.

This chain connects TRBV2 to TRBJ2-7; 14 positions agree with TRBD2. V was clipped by 8 bases and J by 3 bases; unmatched bases: 6. This CDR3 has 15 residues. Per germline, CDR1 SNHLY and CDR2 FYNNEI. The CDR3 bases are TGTGCCAGCTTTAGACTAGCGGGGGGGAACTACGAGCAGTACTTC. This translates into CASFRLAGGNYEQYF.

This chain joins TRBV16 and TRBJ1-2, with D uncertain. CDR1 and CDR2 from the germline V gene are KGHSY and FQNENV. Trimming removed 2 bases at V and 0 bases at J, with 13 bases between. CDR3 length equals 16 residues. As DNA, the CDR3 is TGTGCCAGCAGCCAAAGTCCGGGAGGGACTAACTATGGCTACACCTTC. Protein product: CASSQSPGGTNYGYTF. Full variable domain (rest looked up from reference TRBV16 and TRBJ1-2): GEEVAQTPKHLVRGEGQKAKLYCAPIKGHSYVFWYQQVLKNEFKFLISFQNENVFDETGMPKERFSAKCLPNSPCSLEIQATKLEDSAVYFCASSQSPGGTNYGYTFGSGTRLTVV.

This chain links TRBV5-1 with TRBJ2-7; D not certain. Germline V CDR1 and CDR2: SGHRS, YFSETQ. The germline V and J ends were trimmed by 0 bases and 2 bases, with 9 bases remaining between them. The CDR3 extends over 14 amino acids. CDR3 sequence: CASSLGVETYEQYF. The CDR3 DNA is TGCGCCAGCAGCTTGGGAGTGGAAACCTACGAGCAGTACTTC.

V is TRBV5-8 and J is TRBJ2-6; D perhaps matches TRBD2 (5 bases). The CDR3 spans 17 residues. The germline gives CDR1 SGHTS, CDR2 YDEGEE. V lost 1 base, J lost 5 bases, and 16 bases lay in between. Here the CDR3 reads CASSLMRAKGWANVLTF. The DNA of the CDR3 is TGTGCCAGCAGCTTGATGAGGGCTAAAGGCTGGGCCAACGTCCTGACTTTC.

This clone was detected only a few times. This chain joins TRBV9 and TRBJ1-6, with D maybe TRBD1 (6 bases). The CDR3 is made up of 14 amino acids. Germline CDR1 is SGDLS and CDR2 is YYNGEE. Between the trimmed V and J ends, which lost 7 bases and 6 bases, there was a span of 14 bases. CDR3 nucleotides: TGTGCCAGCTCTACAGGGAGAGGTAATTCACCCCTCCACTTT. As protein: CASSTGRGNSPLHF.

The CDR3 region has the DNA TGTGCCAGCAGTTACCCAGGGCCCGGGGAGCTGTTTTTT. Translated, it gives CASSYPGPGELFF. The V call is TRBV6-5, the J call TRBJ2-2; perhaps TRBD1 as D (5 bases). The CDR3 consists of 13 residues. V was shortened by 2 bases and J by 6 bases, with 7 bases between the two germline ends. CDR1 and CDR2 (germline): MNHEY, SVGAGI.

This clone has only a few counts. The chain employs TRBV11-2 and TRBJ2-1, with 13 nucleotides matching TRBD2. Germline assignment: CDR1 SGHAT and CDR2 FQNNGV. V lost 5 bases and J lost 7; bases outside the gene matches: 8. CDR3 size: 16 residues. CDR3 nucleotides: TGTGCCAGCAGCGGCCGACTAGCGGGGGGCCAAAATGAGCAGTTCTTC. This encodes CASSGRLAGGQNEQFF.

This clone has only one observation. The genes are TRBV10-3 and TRBJ1-5; maybe TRBD1 (6 bases). V lost 0 bases, J lost 7 bases, and 16 bases lay in between. CDR3 size: 16 residues. In germline, CDR1 is ENHRY, CDR2 SYGVKD. CDR3 sequence reads: CAISESGAPRGQPQHF. The CDR3 DNA sequence: TGTGCCATCAGTGAGTCGGGGGCCCCCCGGGGGCAGCCCCAGCATTTT.

This clone was found once. The chain links TRBV6-1 to TRBJ1-2; no reliable D call. In germline, CDR1 is MNHNS, CDR2 SASEGT. There are 11 residues in the CDR3. Trimming shortened V by 1 base and J by 7 bases, and 4 bases separated the two germline ends. CDR3 sequence (DNA): TGTGCCAGCAGTGAAGGGGCTGGCTACACCTTC. Protein sequence: CASSEGAGYTF.

The chain links TRBV9 to TRBJ2-2; D not certain. The V gene lost 4 bases and the J gene lost 0 bases, with 4 bases spanning the gap. The CDR3 is 13 residues long. Per the germline V gene, CDR1 is SGDLS and CDR2 is YYNGEE. CDR3 bases: TGTGCCAGCAGCCCGCCGAACACCGGGGAGCTGTTTTTT. This sequence encodes CASSPPNTGELFF.

The chain joins TRBV9 to TRBJ1-3; D is possibly TRBD1 (5 bases). The CDR3 has 15 amino acids. Germline V CDR1 and CDR2: SGDLS, YYNGEE. Trimming took 0 bases from V and 8 from J, leaving 15 bases between them. Here the CDR3 reads CASSVEGSRAYTIYF. The CDR3 nucleotides are TGTGCCAGCAGCGTAGAGGGGTCACGGGCGTACACCATATATTTT.

The chain carries TRBV23-1 and TRBJ2-1; 7 bases match TRBD2. TRBV23-1 is noted as an ORF with a role that remains uncertain. The V segment lost 6 bases and the J segment 0 bases; nucleotides outside the gene matches: 8. The CDR3 sequence is 16 residues long. The CDR3 DNA follows: TGCGCCAGCAGCCTCCGGAGCGGGAACTCCTACAATGAGCAGTTCTTC. Translating gives CASSLRSGNSYNEQFF.

The chain has TRBV5-8 and TRBJ1-5, with 8 bases matching TRBD1. From germline, CDR1 is SGHTS and CDR2 YDEGEE. There are 16 residues in the CDR3. The junction had 11 bases not matched to a gene; V was cut back by 2 bases and J by 7 bases. The CDR3 reads CASSLFRGQVKQPQHF. DNA for the CDR3: TGTGCCAGCAGCTTATTTCGGGGACAGGTTAAGCAGCCCCAGCATTTT.